The 21 T cell receptor beta chains below all came from one sample that was sequenced in a study of shared clonotypes between healthy human individuals. Clones were sequenced by immunoSEQ multiplex PCR, and TCRdb holds only the in-frame ones, with some missing. The sample lists 1.5 million to 2.5 million clones, about 95% occurring once. The naive CD8 subset, CD45RO-negative cells positively selected for CCR7, excluded terminally differentiated effector memory CD45RA+ cells. Material: naive CD8+ T cells sorted from blood. The receptors originated from a man between 18 and 29 years old in good health.

The V gene is TRBV19, the J gene TRBJ2-2; the match to TRBD1 covers 10 bases. CDR3 length: 15 amino acids. The trim removed 3 bases at V and 3 bases at J, leaving 1 base unmatched. Germline values: CDR1 LNHDA, CDR2 SQIVND (reference sequence). CDR3 residues: CASSMGTGDTGELFF. Written as DNA, the CDR3 is TGTGCCAGTAGTATGGGGACAGGGGACACCGGGGAGCTGTTTTTT.

The CDR3 sequence: CASSLHMNTEAFF. The DNA of the CDR3 is TGTGCCAGCAGCCTTCACATGAACACTGAAGCTTTCTTT. This chain links TRBV14 with TRBJ1-1; D unclear. This CDR3 region has 13 residues. V shed 4 bases and J shed 0 bases, with 6 bases lying between them. Germline lookup yields CDR1 SGHDN and CDR2 FVKESK. The full variable domain, its missing parts supplied by reference TRBV14 and TRBJ1-1, is EAGVTQFPSHSVIEKGQTVTLRCDPISGHDNLYWYRRVMGKEIKFLLHFVKESKQDESGMPNNRFLAERTGGTYSTLKVQPAELEDSGVYFCASSLHMNTEAFFGQGTRLTVV.

Remarks on this clone: A much more abundant neighbour one base away suggests this may be a read error. Additional DNA sequences in this sample encode the identical CDR3. The chain recombines TRBV7-8 with TRBJ2-7; D uncertain. With 1 base removed from V and 1 base from J, the gap between germline ends came to 2 bases. The length of the CDR3 is 12 residues. Germline V gives CDR1 SGHVS, CDR2 FQNEAQ. The CDR3 DNA reads TGTGCCAGCAGCTTAGGATCCTACGAGCAGTACTTC. It encodes CASSLGSYEQYF.

The V and J genes are TRBV7-9 and TRBJ2-3; 7 bases agree with TRBD2. Germline CDR1 is SEHNR and CDR2 is FQNEAQ (reference sequence). The CDR3 has 15 residues. The trim removed 8 bases at V and 1 base at J, leaving 9 bases unmatched. CDR3 coding DNA: TGTGCCAGCCGCTCGGGACGGGAGGGCACAGATACGCAGTATTTT. Its translation is CASRSGREGTDTQYF.

The chain combines TRBV13 with TRBJ1-1; D is perhaps TRBD1 (6 bases). V shed 5 bases and J shed 4 bases, with 17 bases lying between them. The CDR3 is 15 amino acids. Germline CDR1 and CDR2: PRHDT and FYEKMQ (reference sequence). CDR3 loop: CASSPGGGLGTEAFF. Written as DNA, the CDR3 is TGTGCCAGCAGCCCCGGTGGGGGGCTGGGCACTGAAGCTTTCTTT.

The V call is TRBV30, the J call TRBJ1-1, with 7 nucleotides matching TRBD1. Germline V gene sequence: CDR1 GTSNPN, CDR2 SVGIG (reference sequence). With 4 bases clipped from V and 0 bases from J, the junction kept 8 bases outside the gene matches. The CDR3 sequence is 15 residues long. The CDR3 here is CAWNRDSQMNTEAFF. The CDR3 DNA reads TGTGCCTGGAACAGGGACAGCCAAATGAACACTGAAGCTTTCTTT.

This clone showed up just once. The genes are TRBV12-5 and TRBJ1-1; maybe TRBD1 (6 bases). CDR3 size: 14 residues. Trimming removed 0 bases from V and 3 bases from J, with 8 bases in between. Germline V CDR1 and CDR2: LGHNT, FRNRAP. The CDR3 region is CASGLVTGYTEAFF. The CDR3 bases are TGTGCTAGTGGTTTGGTTACAGGGTACACTGAAGCTTTCTTT.

This chain links TRBV4-1 with TRBJ2-1, with unresolved D. Germline assignment: CDR1 MGHRA and CDR2 YSYEKL. This CDR3 contains 16 residues. V shed 5 bases and J shed 0 bases, with 14 bases lying between them. The CDR3 spells CASSIRHAGSYNEQFF. The CDR3 DNA reads as TGCGCCAGCAGCATCCGACACGCCGGCTCCTACAATGAGCAGTTCTTC.

A remark on this clone: The same CDR3 can be traced to other DNA sequences in this sample. This chain connects TRBV2 to TRBJ1-4; the match to TRBD1 covers 8 bases. CDR1 is SNHLY and CDR2 is FYNNEI in the germline V gene. The CDR3 extends over 14 amino acids. Trimming took 5 bases from V and 8 from J; bases not matched to a gene: 7. CDR3 nucleotides: TGTGCCAGCAGTACTGGACAGGGCAACGAAAAACTGTTTTTT. This sequence encodes CASSTGQGNEKLFF.

CDR3 nucleotide sequence: TGCGCCAGCAGCTTGGTACAGAATGAGCAGTTCTTC. Its translation is CASSLVQNEQFF. V and J are TRBV5-1 and TRBJ2-1; D is undetermined. The V gene lost 0 bases and the J gene lost 7 bases, with 5 bases spanning the gap. Germline V gives CDR1 SGHRS, CDR2 YFSETQ. The CDR3 loop spans 12 amino acids.

The chain is built from TRBV5-1 and TRBJ2-3; 10 bases match TRBD1. CDR3 length equals 17 residues. V was pared by 4 bases and J by 0 bases, with 8 bases of the junction left unmatched. Germline values: CDR1 SGHRS, CDR2 YFSETQ. The CDR3 loop is CASSERWDRGSTDTQYF. CDR3 in DNA: TGCGCCAGCAGCGAACGCTGGGACAGGGGAAGCACAGATACGCAGTATTTT.

The J gene is TRBJ1-1, the V gene TRBV25-1, with TRBD1 matching over 11 bases. The CDR3 extends over 16 amino acids. Germline loops: CDR1 MGHDK, CDR2 SYGVNS. V gave up 4 bases and J gave up 3 bases; unmatched junction bases: 7. CDR3 nucleotide sequence: TGTGCCAGCAGTGTGGACAGGGGGCTAGGAGACACTGAAGCTTTCTTT. It translates to CASSVDRGLGDTEAFF.

The chain joins TRBV19 to TRBJ1-6, with 7 bases identical to TRBD1. CDR3 size: 15 residues. The germline gives CDR1 LNHDA, CDR2 SQIVND (reference sequence). The ends lost 6 bases at V and 10 bases at J; junction bases unmatched: 12. CDR3 bases: TGTGCCAGTAGCCCCGGGACAGAAGTTCGGTCACCCCTCCACTTT. This codes for CASSPGTEVRSPLHF.

V is TRBV2 and J is TRBJ1-1; 7 bases match TRBD1. This CDR3 comprises 17 residues. Germline V gene lookup returns CDR1 SNHLY and CDR2 FYNNEI. The V segment lost 4 bases and the J segment 0 bases; nucleotides outside the gene matches: 11. The CDR3 nucleotides are TGTGCCAGCAGTGGATCCGGGACAGTCTCCATGAACACTGAAGCTTTCTTT. Protein sequence: CASSGSGTVSMNTEAFF.

The CDR3 DNA is TGTGCCAGCAGCATCCGGGACAGGGTTTACGAGCAGTACTTC. This translates into CASSIRDRVYEQYF. This chain links TRBV6-6 with TRBJ2-7, with TRBD1 matching 9 bases. CDR1 and CDR2 from the germline V gene are MNHNY and SVGAGI (reference sequence). J was trimmed by 4 bases and V by 6 bases; bases with no gene match: 7. The CDR3 spans 14 residues.

The chain couples TRBV19 to TRBJ1-1; TRBD1 aligns across 9 bases. The J segment lost 0 bases and the V segment lost 5 bases, leaving 1 base of the junction unmatched. Germline-derived CDR1 and CDR2 are LNHDA and SQIVND (reference sequence). This CDR3 region has 14 residues. In nucleotides, the CDR3 is TGTGCCAGTAGTGGGACAGGGCTGAACACTGAAGCTTTCTTT. Its protein product is CASSGTGLNTEAFF.

The chain uses TRBV6-5 and TRBJ2-7; D tentatively fits TRBD1 or TRBD2 (5 bases each). This CDR3 contains 13 residues. The V end lost 4 bases, the J end lost 3 bases, and 10 bases lay between the germline ends. CDR1 is MNHEY and CDR2 is SVGAGI in the germline V gene. CDR3 residues: CASSWDLSYEQYF. DNA of the CDR3: TGTGCCAGCAGTTGGGACCTTAGCTACGAGCAGTACTTC.

This clone has just a few counts. This chain links TRBV7-9 with TRBJ1-2, with D tentatively TRBD1 (5 bases). This CDR3 spans 13 amino acids. V was pared by 5 bases and J by 3 bases, with 10 bases between. Germline V gene sequence: CDR1 SEHNR, CDR2 FQNEAQ (reference sequence). This CDR3 reads CASSPGLDYGYTF. CDR3 DNA: TGTGCCAGCAGCCCGGGACTAGACTATGGCTACACCTTC.

J is TRBJ1-2 and V is TRBV4-1; D is unresolved. Trimming took 0 bases from V and 13 from J, leaving 21 bases between them. CDR1 MGHRA and CDR2 YSYEKL come from the germline V gene. The CDR3 loop spans 15 amino acids. CDR3 loop: CASSQDSGSQFGPTF. The CDR3 region has the DNA TGCGCCAGCAGCCAAGATAGTGGGTCCCAATTTGGGCCCACCTTC.

V usage is TRBV27 and J usage is TRBJ2-2; 15 bases align to TRBD2. The CDR3 runs 18 residues. The trim removed 5 bases at V and 1 base at J, leaving 5 bases unmatched. Germline assignment: CDR1 MNHEY and CDR2 SMNVEV (reference sequence). The CDR3 here is CASSPGLAGGKNTGELFF. As DNA, the CDR3 is TGTGCCAGCAGTCCTGGACTAGCGGGAGGGAAGAACACCGGGGAGCTGTTTTTT.

V usage is TRBV4-2 and J usage is TRBJ1-4; TRBD1 matches at 12 bases. Losses at the gene ends were 0 bases for V and 8 bases for J; bases not matched to a gene: 7. The length of the CDR3 is 17 residues. CDR1 is LGHNA, CDR2 YNFKEQ, per germline. CDR3 in DNA: TGTGCCAGCAGCCAAGAAAGGGACAGGGGGCGATGGGAAAAACTGTTTTTT. Its protein is CASSQERDRGRWEKLFF.